One and the same sample provided the 3 T cell receptor beta chains below, sequenced in a study of T-cell memory formation after mild COVID-19. One entry per CDR3 protein, called by TCRdb with MiXCR from the 5' RACE reads. This table holds 260,000 or so distinct CDR3 sequences, around 15% found once. Material: PBMCs or a T cell subset sorted from them (not recorded which). The receptors come from a man aged 18-30 years who had mild COVID-19 (a few samples of this study predate the infection). Cell type and time point are not known.

The chain recombines TRBV20-1 with TRBJ2-3, with 9 positions matching TRBD1. Per the germline V gene, CDR1 is DFQATT and CDR2 is SNEGSKA (reference sequence). The V gene end was trimmed by 8 bases and the J gene end by 4 bases; junction bases not matched to a gene: 7. The length of the CDR3 is 13 residues. This chain's CDR3 is CSCRDRDPDTQYF. DNA for the CDR3: TGCAGTTGCCGGGACAGGGACCCAGATACGCAGTATTTT.

The chain is built from TRBV30 and TRBJ2-3; D ambiguous. The CDR3 totals 14 residues. V was clipped by 0 bases and J by 3 bases, with 10 bases between them. The germline V gene has CDR1 GTSNPN and CDR2 SVGIG (reference sequence). The CDR3 DNA follows: TGTGCCTGGAGTGTCCTAGGCAGGACAGATACGCAGTATTTT. Residues: CAWSVLGRTDTQYF. Drawing the rest from reference TRBV30 and TRBJ2-3, the complete variable domain is SQTIHQWPATLVQPVGSPLSLECTVEGTSNPNLYWYRQAAGRGLQLLFYSVGIGQISSEVPQNLSASRPQDRQFILSSKKLLLSDSGFYLCAWSVLGRTDTQYFGPGTRLTVL.

The genes are TRBV12-3 or TRBV12-4 and TRBJ2-5; 7 positions agree with TRBD1. The CDR3 spans 14 residues. With V trimmed by 3 bases and J by 5 bases, 6 bases remained unmatched. CDR3 sequence: CASSFRDSHETQYF. CDR3 DNA sequence: TGTGCCAGCAGTTTTCGGGACAGCCACGAGACCCAGTACTTC.